These 30 T cell receptor beta chains were all obtained from the same sample, sequenced in a study of T cells in tuberculosis. Produced via immunoSEQ multiplex PCR; TCRdb's table is partial and in-frame only. The table lists 30,000 to 40,000 clones, about 97% of them singletons, with around 6% in the top ten. Specimen: PBMCs. The receptors were sampled from a donor between 10 and 35 years old with latent tuberculosis or without tuberculosis infection.

In this sample, this clone turned up once. The rearrangement links TRBV7-9 to TRBJ2-3, with D perhaps matching TRBD1 (6 bases). The CDR3 consists of 14 residues. V shed 1 base and J shed 8 bases, with 13 bases lying between them. Germline CDR1 SEHNR, CDR2 FQNEAQ (reference sequence). Written as DNA, the CDR3 is TGTGCCAGCAGCTTAGACAGGGACGGAGCTACGCAGTATTTT. Translation: CASSLDRDGATQYF. Full variable domain (missing parts from reference TRBV7-9 and TRBJ2-3): DTGVSQNPRHKITKRGQNVTFRCDPISEHNRLYWYRQTLGQGPEFLTYFQNEAQLEKSRLLSDRFSAERPKGSFSTLEIQRTEQGDSAMYLCASSLDRDGATQYFGPGTRLTVL.

This chain uses TRBV5-1 with TRBJ2-1, with D possibly matching TRBD2 (5 bases). This CDR3 contains 12 residues. Germline-derived CDR1 and CDR2 are SGHRS and YFSETQ. The V gene lost 0 bases and the J gene lost 11 bases, with 9 bases spanning the gap. The CDR3 DNA reads TGCGCCAGCAGCTTGGATCGGGAAAAGCAGTTCTTC. Amino acids: CASSLDREKQFF.

The chain is built from TRBV18 and TRBJ2-5; no definite D call. Germline V gene sequence: CDR1 KGHSH, CDR2 LQKENI. The V gene lost 3 bases and the J gene lost 5 bases, with 13 bases spanning the gap. This CDR3 has 14 residues. The CDR3 protein is CASSPSSLRETQYF. The CDR3 DNA is TGTGCCAGCTCACCTAGTTCCCTGCGGGAGACCCAGTACTTC.

The chain recombines TRBV5-6 with TRBJ2-7; 8 nucleotides line up with TRBD2. V was clipped by 4 bases and J by 3 bases; unmatched bases: 6. Germline V lookup: CDR1 SGHDT, CDR2 YYEEEE. The CDR3 extends over 14 amino acids. CDR3 DNA sequence: TGTGCCAGCAGCAAGGAGCGGGAGAGCTACGAGCAGTACTTC. It yields the protein CASSKERESYEQYF. The whole variable domain, filled in from reference TRBV5-6 and TRBJ2-7, reads DAGVTQSPTHLIKTRGQQVTLRCSPKSGHDTVSWYQQALGQGPQFIFQYYEEEERQRGNFPDRFSGHQFPNYSSELNVNALLLGDSALYLCASSKERESYEQYFGPGTRLTVT.

V gene TRBV6-1 combines with J gene TRBJ1-4, with D perhaps TRBD1 (5 bases). Germline lookup yields CDR1 MNHNS and CDR2 SASEGT. V lost 8 bases to trimming and J lost 0 bases, with 13 bases between them. This CDR3 contains 15 residues. CDR3: CASSKGGATNEKLFF. DNA of the CDR3: TGTGCCAGCTCCAAAGGAGGGGCAACTAATGAAAAACTGTTTTTT.

CDR3 amino acids: CATSRPTGRGTDTQYF. CDR3 sequence (DNA): TGTGCCACCAGCAGACCCACCGGGAGGGGCACAGATACGCAGTATTTT. The rearrangement joins TRBV15 to TRBJ2-3, with TRBD2 matching over 8 bases. Per the germline V gene, CDR1 is LNHNV and CDR2 is YYDKDF (reference sequence). The CDR3 sequence is 16 residues long. With 2 bases clipped from V and 1 base from J, the junction kept 5 bases outside the gene matches.

V usage is TRBV7-8 and J usage is TRBJ2-7, with D maybe TRBD2 (6 bases). This CDR3 is 15 amino acids long. Germline-derived CDR1 and CDR2 are SGHVS and FQNEAQ. Trimming shortened V by 1 base and J by 0 bases, and 10 bases separated the two germline ends. CDR3 sequence: CASSLGGESSYEQYF. In nucleotides, the CDR3 is TGTGCCAGCAGCTTAGGGGGGGAAAGCTCCTACGAGCAGTACTTC.

The chain joins TRBV7-8 to TRBJ1-4, with D perhaps matching TRBD1 (6 bases). With 1 base removed from V and 0 bases from J, the gap between germline ends came to 9 bases. The length of the CDR3 is 16 residues. From germline, CDR1 is SGHVS and CDR2 FQNEAQ. The chain's CDR3 is CASSLGAGATNEKLFF. The CDR3 coding sequence is TGTGCCAGCAGCTTAGGGGCAGGGGCAACTAATGAAAAACTGTTTTTT. The variable domain in full, completed from reference TRBV7-8 and TRBJ1-4, reads GAGVSQSPRYKVAKRGQDVALRCDPISGHVSLFWYQQALGQGPEFLTYFQNEAQLDKSGLPSDRFFAERPEGSVSTLKIQRTQQEDSAVYLCASSLGAGATNEKLFFGSGTQLSVL.

The chain is built from TRBV5-1 and TRBJ2-3; TRBD1 might be the D (5 bases). The CDR3 totals 13 residues. Germline CDR1 is SGHRS and CDR2 is YFSETQ. V was cut by 4 bases and J by 3 bases, with 9 bases left in between. For the CDR3, the DNA is TGCGCCAGCAGCAGCCCAGGGACAGATACGCAGTATTTT. It specifies CASSSPGTDTQYF.

The chain joins TRBV28 to TRBJ1-1; D unresolved. Germline CDR1 and CDR2: MDHEN and SYDVKM. The V end lost 3 bases, the J end lost 4 bases, and 12 bases lay between the germline ends. This CDR3 has 14 residues. The CDR3: CASSFLWEGTEAFF. CDR3 in DNA: TGTGCCAGCAGTTTCCTCTGGGAGGGCACTGAAGCTTTCTTT.

The chain joins TRBV15 to TRBJ1-1, with D uncertain. The CDR3 has 15 amino acids. Deletions cut 0 bases from V and 5 bases from J, with 13 bases between. Germline-derived CDR1 and CDR2 are LNHNV and YYDKDF (reference sequence). For the CDR3, the DNA is TGTGCCACCAGCAGAGATGGAGGGCTGACGACTGAAGCTTTCTTT. This sequence encodes CATSRDGGLTTEAFF.

The CDR3 loop reads CASSDRLAGNEDTQYF. CDR3 bases: TGTGCCAGCAGTGATAGACTAGCGGGTAACGAGGATACGCAGTATTTT. The rearrangement joins TRBV6-1 to TRBJ2-3; TRBD2 agrees at 10 bases. J was trimmed by 6 bases and V by 3 bases; bases with no gene match: 9. The CDR3 consists of 16 residues. Germline V gives CDR1 MNHNS, CDR2 SASEGT.

This chain links TRBV2 with TRBJ1-2, with 7 bases that match TRBD1. This CDR3 comprises 14 residues. The germline CDR1 and CDR2 sequences are SNHLY and FYNNEI. Trimming at V came to 7 bases and at J to 4 bases, leaving 9 bases not matched to a gene. The CDR3 region is CASTPDDRAYGYTF. CDR3 DNA: TGTGCCAGCACTCCTGACGACAGGGCCTATGGCTACACCTTC.

The genes are TRBV19 and TRBJ2-1, with a tentative D call TRBD1 (6 bases). Per the germline V gene, CDR1 is LNHDA and CDR2 is SQIVND (reference sequence). CDR3 size: 12 residues. Trimming stripped 3 bases from V and 10 bases from J, with 10 bases between. The CDR3 bases are TGTGCCAGTAGTATCCTGCAGGGGGAGCAGTTCTTC. Protein product: CASSILQGEQFF. Full variable domain (outside the CDR3, taken from reference TRBV19 and TRBJ2-1): DGGITQSPKYLFRKEGQNVTLSCEQNLNHDAMYWYRQDPGQGLRLIYYSQIVNDFQKGDIAEGYSVSREKKESFPLTVTSAQKNPTAFYLCASSILQGEQFFGPGTRLTVL.

The chain combines TRBV6-1 with TRBJ1-2; 9 bases line up with TRBD1. CDR3 length equals 14 residues. V dropped 7 bases and J dropped 8; count of bases not matched to a gene: 11. Germline V lookup: CDR1 MNHNS, CDR2 SASEGT. Here the CDR3 reads CASTERTGVRGYTF. The CDR3 DNA reads as TGTGCCAGCACCGAGAGGACAGGGGTCCGCGGCTACACCTTC.

The chain employs TRBV28 and TRBJ2-2, with D hard to call. The CDR3 sequence is 16 residues long. Trimming took off 6 bases at V and 8 bases at J, with 22 bases between the two ends. The germline gives CDR1 MDHEN, CDR2 SYDVKM. CDR3 sequence (DNA): TGTGCCAGCAGGATTCAGAGGCCAGACCTCGTTGGGGAGCTGTTTTTT. Translation: CASRIQRPDLVGELFF.

The chain has TRBV5-1 and TRBJ2-1; D ambiguous. Germline loops: CDR1 SGHRS, CDR2 YFSETQ. The CDR3 is 16 residues long. Trimming removed 1 base at V and 0 bases at J, with 11 bases between. In DNA form, the CDR3 reads TGCGCCAGCAGCTTGATGGGCAGAAGCTCCTACAATGAGCAGTTCTTC. It translates to CASSLMGRSSYNEQFF.

V usage is TRBV7-2 and J usage is TRBJ2-3; 16 bases map to TRBD2. CDR1 is SGHTA, CDR2 FQGNSA, per germline. This CDR3 has 19 residues. Losses at the gene ends were 5 bases for V and 5 bases for J; bases not matched to a gene: 13. CDR3 residues: CASSLWGTSGRAVGDTQYF. Here the CDR3 DNA reads TGTGCCAGCAGCCTCTGGGGGACTAGCGGGAGGGCGGTCGGAGATACGCAGTATTTT.

This clone was detected only once. V and J are TRBV6-5 and TRBJ2-2; D call uncertain. Trimming stripped 2 bases from V and 5 bases from J, with 6 bases between. In germline, CDR1 is MNHEY, CDR2 SVGAGI. The CDR3 consists of 13 residues. The CDR3 loop is CASSYHETGELFF. CDR3 coding DNA: TGTGCCAGCAGTTACCATGAGACCGGGGAGCTGTTTTTT.

The gene calls are TRBV5-5 and TRBJ2-7; 10 nucleotides line up with TRBD1. CDR1 SGHKS and CDR2 YYEKEE come from the germline V gene (reference sequence). V lost 1 base, J lost 5 bases, and 9 bases stayed unmatched. This CDR3 region has 16 residues. The CDR3, as DNA: TGTGCCAGCAGCTTGTGGGCCGGGACAGGGGTTAACGAGCAGTACTTC. Amino acids: CASSLWAGTGVNEQYF. Drawing the rest from reference TRBV5-5 and TRBJ2-7, the complete variable domain is DAGVTQSPTHLIKTRGQQVTLRCSPISGHKSVSWYQQVLGQGPQFIFQYYEKEERGRGNFPDRFSARQFPNYSSELNVNALLLGDSALYLCASSLWAGTGVNEQYFGPGTRLTVT.

The chain has TRBV6-5 and TRBJ2-7; D unclear. The V and J ends lost 0 bases and 5 bases respectively, with 14 bases between them. CDR3 length: 15 residues. Germline assignment: CDR1 MNHEY and CDR2 SVGAGI. The CDR3 reads CASSYSYHRSDEQYF. The CDR3 DNA follows: TGTGCCAGCAGTTACTCGTATCACCGATCGGACGAGCAGTACTTC.

This chain joins TRBV2 and TRBJ1-1, with a possible D match to TRBD1 (5 bases). Germline V gene sequence: CDR1 SNHLY, CDR2 FYNNEI. The ends were cut back, 6 bases at V and 10 bases at J, with 18 bases in the middle. This CDR3 has 13 residues. The CDR3 loop reads CASSVLSGRTAFF. The CDR3, as DNA: TGTGCCAGCAGCGTATTATCAGGGAGGACAGCTTTCTTT.

The genes are TRBV25-1 and TRBJ2-7; 9 positions match TRBD2. The CDR3 contains 15 residues. Germline loops: CDR1 MGHDK, CDR2 SYGVNS. J lost 0 bases, V lost 7 bases, and 7 bases had no gene match. The CDR3 nucleotides read TGTGCCAGCACTCCCAGCGGGAGGAGCTCCTACGAGCAGTACTTC. The encoded protein is CASTPSGRSSYEQYF.

This chain joins TRBV4-1 and TRBJ2-2, with a weak D call TRBD2 (6 bases). V gave up 0 bases and J gave up 4 bases, with 6 bases separating them. In germline, CDR1 is MGHRA, CDR2 YSYEKL. This CDR3 is built from 14 residues. CDR3 loop: CASSQDSGTGELFF. CDR3 DNA: TGCGCCAGCAGCCAAGATAGCGGCACCGGGGAGCTGTTTTTT.

The CDR3 DNA follows: TGTGCCAGCAGCTTGGTAGACTCCTACGAAGAGCAGTACTTC. Encoded protein: CASSLVDSYEEQYF. The gene calls are TRBV5-6 and TRBJ2-7; no firm D call. This CDR3 has 14 amino acids. V was shortened by 0 bases and J by 7 bases, with 14 bases between the two germline ends. The germline V gene encodes CDR1 SGHDT and CDR2 YYEEEE.

This chain uses TRBV4-1 with TRBJ2-5; TRBD1 agrees at 10 bases. The CDR3 sequence is 16 residues long. CDR1 MGHRA and CDR2 YSYEKL come from the germline V gene. V shed 2 bases, J shed 2 bases, and the junction held 5 bases outside the gene matches. The CDR3 reads CASSQNMGQGQETQYF. The CDR3 coding sequence is TGCGCCAGCAGCCAAAACATGGGACAGGGGCAAGAGACCCAGTACTTC.

The rearrangement joins TRBV19 to TRBJ1-5; D remains unclear. The length of the CDR3 is 14 residues. The ends were cut back, 3 bases at V and 2 bases at J, with 8 bases in the middle. Germline loops: CDR1 LNHDA, CDR2 SQIVND (reference sequence). Here the CDR3 reads CASSIILGNQPQHF. In nucleotides, the CDR3 is TGTGCCAGTAGTATTATTCTAGGCAATCAGCCCCAGCATTTT.

V is TRBV9 and J is TRBJ2-6; 14 nucleotides match TRBD2. CDR3 length equals 18 residues. Unmatched junction bases numbered 4, after V lost 3 bases and J lost 2 bases. The germline V gene has CDR1 SGDLS and CDR2 YYNGEE. CDR3 in amino acids: CASSGRLAGGTGANVLTF. For the CDR3, the DNA is TGTGCCAGCAGCGGGAGACTAGCGGGGGGGACTGGGGCCAACGTCCTGACTTTC.

J is TRBJ2-3 and V is TRBV7-3; D is possibly TRBD2 (6 bases). Germline V gene lookup returns CDR1 SGHTA and CDR2 FQGTGA. This CDR3 is 12 amino acids long. Trimming left V 5 bases short and J 10 bases short, with 13 bases between. The CDR3 loop reads CASSAKGGPQYF. The CDR3 region has the DNA TGTGCCAGCAGCGCCAAGGGAGGTCCGCAGTATTTT.

A remark on this clone: The sample contains more than one DNA sequence encoding this CDR3. This sequence joins TRBV9 and TRBJ2-3, with a tentative D call TRBD1 (5 bases). The V end was cut by 0 bases, the J end by 6 bases, with 5 bases between. This CDR3 region has 12 residues. Germline loops: CDR1 SGDLS, CDR2 YYNGEE. In DNA, the CDR3 is TGTGCCAGCAGCGTAGGGGGCGATACGCAGTATTTT. Encoded protein: CASSVGGDTQYF.